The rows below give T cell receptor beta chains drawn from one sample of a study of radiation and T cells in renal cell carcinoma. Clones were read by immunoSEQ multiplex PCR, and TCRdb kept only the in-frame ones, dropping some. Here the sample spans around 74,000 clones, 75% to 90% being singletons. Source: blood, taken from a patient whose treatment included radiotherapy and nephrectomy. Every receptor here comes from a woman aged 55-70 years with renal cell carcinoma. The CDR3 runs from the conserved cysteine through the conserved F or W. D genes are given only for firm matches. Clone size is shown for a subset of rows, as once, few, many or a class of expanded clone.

CDR3 DNA: TGTGCCAGCAGTGGATACGAGGGCTACACCTTC
CDR3 protein: CASSGYEGYTF
D gene: NA
J gene: TRBJ1-2
V gene: TRBV27
clone size: few

CDR3 DNA: TGTGCCAGCAGCTTAACTAGCGGGGATGTTGCCGGGGAGCTGTTTTTT
CDR3 protein: CASSLTSGDVAGELFF
D gene: TRBD2
J gene: TRBJ2-2
V gene: TRBV7-3
clone size: NA

CDR3 DNA: TGTGCCAGTAGTATGAACAGCCAAGAGACCCAGTACTTC
CDR3 protein: CASSMNSQETQYF
D gene: NA
J gene: TRBJ2-5
V gene: TRBV19
clone size: NA

CDR3 DNA: TGTGCCATCAGCAACATCAGAGCTGGAAACACCATATATTTT
CDR3 protein: CAISNIRAGNTIYF
D gene: NA
J gene: TRBJ1-3
V gene: TRBV10-3
clone size: NA

CDR3 DNA: TGTGCCAGCAGGCCCGGGACAGGCCCTGTGAACACTGAAGCTTTCTTT
CDR3 protein: CASRPGTGPVNTEAFF
D gene: TRBD1
J gene: TRBJ1-1
V gene: TRBV5-5
clone size: NA

CDR3 DNA: TGTGCCAGCAGCCGTTATGATTTGGGGTTTCAAGAGACCCAGTACTTC
CDR3 protein: CASSRYDLGFQETQYF
D gene: NA
J gene: TRBJ2-5
V gene: TRBV7-6
clone size: NA

CDR3 DNA: TGTGCCTGGAGTGTACAGGAGTGGAGCTCCTACAATGAGCAGTTCTTC
CDR3 protein: CAWSVQEWSSYNEQFF
D gene: NA
J gene: TRBJ2-1
V gene: TRBV30
clone size: NA

CDR3 DNA: TGTGCCAGCAGTTTATCCCCCGGTACGAACACTGAAGCTTTCTTT
CDR3 protein: CASSLSPGTNTEAFF
D gene: NA
J gene: TRBJ1-1
V gene: TRBV28
clone size: few

CDR3 DNA: TGTGCCAGCAGCTTGGGACAGGGACACAATCAGCCCCAGCATTTT
CDR3 protein: CASSLGQGHNQPQHF
D gene: TRBD1
J gene: TRBJ1-5
V gene: TRBV5-6
clone size: few

CDR3 DNA: TGTGCCAGTAGCGAGAATGGCGGGAGACAGACCCAGTACTTC
CDR3 protein: CASSENGGRQTQYF
D gene: TRBD2
J gene: TRBJ2-5
V gene: TRBV19
clone size: NA

CDR3 DNA: TGTGCCAGCAGTCTCCGGGACAGTGAAGCTTTCTTT
CDR3 protein: CASSLRDSEAFF
D gene: TRBD1
J gene: TRBJ1-1
V gene: TRBV28
clone size: NA

CDR3 DNA: TGTGCCAGCTCATCCGACAGACAGAACACCGGGGAGCTGTTTTTT
CDR3 protein: CASSSDRQNTGELFF
D gene: NA
J gene: TRBJ2-2
V gene: TRBV18
clone size: NA

CDR3 DNA: TGTGCCAGCATACCCTTGACGGACATCTATGGCTACACCTTC
CDR3 protein: CASIPLTDIYGYTF
D gene: NA
J gene: TRBJ1-2
V gene: TRBV7-9
clone size: NA

CDR3 DNA: TGTGCCAGCAGCTCGAACAGGGACACCGGGGAGCTGTTTTTT
CDR3 protein: CASSSNRDTGELFF
D gene: NA
J gene: TRBJ2-2
V gene: TRBV7-3
clone size: NA

CDR3 DNA: TGTGCCAGCAGCACAGGGGATAACTATGGCTACACCTTC
CDR3 protein: CASSTGDNYGYTF
D gene: TRBD1
J gene: TRBJ1-2
V gene: TRBV28
clone size: NA

CDR3 DNA: TGTGCCATCTCCTCGGACGGGGAGCTGTTTTTT
CDR3 protein: CAISSDGELFF
D gene: NA
J gene: TRBJ2-2
V gene: TRBV10-3
clone size: few

CDR3 DNA: TGTGCCAGCAGCTTAGACCTCCTGAATGAGCAGTTCTTC
CDR3 protein: CASSLDLLNEQFF
D gene: NA
J gene: TRBJ2-1
V gene: TRBV7-3
clone size: NA

CDR3 DNA: TGCGCCAGCAGTCAACCCCCAAGGACAGGGGGTTCGAACACCGGGGAGCTGTTTTTT
CDR3 protein: CASSQPPRTGGSNTGELFF
D gene: TRBD1
J gene: TRBJ2-2
V gene: TRBV23-1
clone size: NA

CDR3 DNA: TGTGCCAGTAACGCAGGAAGCTCTGGGGCCAACGTCCTGACTTTC
CDR3 protein: CASNAGSSGANVLTF
D gene: NA
J gene: TRBJ2-6
V gene: TRBV19
clone size: few

CDR3 DNA: TGTGCCAGCAGCCAAAAACTAGCGGGGGGAGGGGAGACCCAGTACTTC
CDR3 protein: CASSQKLAGGGETQYF
D gene: TRBD2
J gene: TRBJ2-5
V gene: TRBV4-2
clone size: NA

CDR3 DNA: TGTGCCAGTAGTATTCAACAGGGGATCTACGAGCAGTACTTC
CDR3 protein: CASSIQQGIYEQYF
D gene: TRBD1
J gene: TRBJ2-7
V gene: TRBV19
clone size: NA

CDR3 DNA: TGCAGCGTTCGACGGGACAGGAGCTCCTACGAGCAGTACTTC
CDR3 protein: CSVRRDRSSYEQYF
D gene: TRBD1
J gene: TRBJ2-7
V gene: TRBV29-1
clone size: NA

CDR3 DNA: TGTGCCAGCAGTTTCCGGGACAGTCAAGAGACCCAGTACTTC
CDR3 protein: CASSFRDSQETQYF
D gene: TRBD1
J gene: TRBJ2-5
V gene: TRBV6-5
clone size: NA

CDR3 DNA: TGTGCCAGTTCGTCGACAGGGGCACCACAAGCTAACTATGGCTACACCTTC
CDR3 protein: CASSSTGAPQANYGYTF
D gene: TRBD1
J gene: TRBJ1-2
V gene: TRBV28
clone size: NA

CDR3 DNA: TGTGCCAGCAGCGTAGTTGGAGTAGATACGCAGTATTTT
CDR3 protein: CASSVVGVDTQYF
D gene: NA
J gene: TRBJ2-3
V gene: TRBV9
clone size: NA

CDR3 DNA: TGTGCCAGCAGCTTAGGACGGATGTTAACGAACACTGAAGCTTTCTTT
CDR3 protein: CASSLGRMLTNTEAFF
D gene: NA
J gene: TRBJ1-1
V gene: TRBV11-1
clone size: NA

CDR3 DNA: TGTGCCAGCAGAAATTTTTACAGTGAGCAGTTCTTC
CDR3 protein: CASRNFYSEQFF
D gene: NA
J gene: TRBJ2-1
V gene: TRBV5-6
clone size: NA

CDR3 DNA: TGTGCCAGCAGCTTAAAAGAGATCGGCACAGATACGCAGTATTTT
CDR3 protein: CASSLKEIGTDTQYF
D gene: NA
J gene: TRBJ2-3
V gene: TRBV7-2
clone size: NA

CDR3 DNA: TGTGCCAGCAGCTTATCTGGAGGCCGAGGATCACCCCTCCACTTT
CDR3 protein: CASSLSGGRGSPLHF
D gene: NA
J gene: TRBJ1-6
V gene: TRBV7-8
clone size: once

CDR3 DNA: TGCGCCAGCAGCTTGGGGGCGCGGCGCACAGATACGCAGTATTTT
CDR3 protein: CASSLGARRTDTQYF
D gene: NA
J gene: TRBJ2-3
V gene: TRBV5-1
clone size: NA

CDR3 DNA: TGTGCCAGCAGCCCCGGGGACAGGGGGACAGAGACCCAGTACTTC
CDR3 protein: CASSPGDRGTETQYF
D gene: TRBD1
J gene: TRBJ2-5
V gene: TRBV7-3
clone size: NA

CDR3 DNA: TGTGCCAGCAGCGTAGTCGACAGGGGTGCCAAAAACATTCAGTACTTC
CDR3 protein: CASSVVDRGAKNIQYF
D gene: TRBD1
J gene: TRBJ2-4
V gene: TRBV9
clone size: once

CDR3 DNA: TGTGCCAGCAGTGACCAGGGTAAAACTGGAAACACCATATATTTT
CDR3 protein: CASSDQGKTGNTIYF
D gene: NA
J gene: TRBJ1-3
V gene: TRBV2
clone size: NA

CDR3 DNA: TGTGCCAGTAGTCAAAACAGGGGAAACACTGAAGCTTTCTTT
CDR3 protein: CASSQNRGNTEAFF
D gene: TRBD1
J gene: TRBJ1-1
V gene: TRBV19
clone size: NA

CDR3 DNA: TGTGCCAGCAACACTCAGGTGGCGGGAGGGAACGGGGAGCTGTTTTTT
CDR3 protein: CASNTQVAGGNGELFF
D gene: TRBD2
J gene: TRBJ2-2
V gene: TRBV7-2
clone size: NA

CDR3 DNA: TGCGCCAGCAGCTTCGGCAGGGGACTGGAAGCCTCTTACGAGCAGTACTTC
CDR3 protein: CASSFGRGLEASYEQYF
D gene: NA
J gene: TRBJ2-7
V gene: TRBV5-1
clone size: NA

CDR3 DNA: TGTGCCAGCAGTGTGCGGATCACCTCTGGAAACACCATATATTTT
CDR3 protein: CASSVRITSGNTIYF
D gene: NA
J gene: TRBJ1-3
V gene: TRBV2
clone size: NA

CDR3 DNA: TGTGCCAGCAGCGTCGGGGGGGCAGGGGCAGATACGCAGTATTTT
CDR3 protein: CASSVGGAGADTQYF
D gene: TRBD2
J gene: TRBJ2-3
V gene: TRBV9
clone size: once

CDR3 DNA: TGCGCCAGCAGCCAAGTTCTGGAAAACTATGGCTACACCTTC
CDR3 protein: CASSQVLENYGYTF
D gene: NA
J gene: TRBJ1-2
V gene: TRBV4-3
clone size: once

CDR3 DNA: TGTGCCAGCAGCGTCGGACAGGAGGTAACTAATGAAAAACTGTTTTTT
CDR3 protein: CASSVGQEVTNEKLFF
D gene: TRBD1
J gene: TRBJ1-4
V gene: TRBV9
clone size: once

CDR3 DNA: TGTGCCAGCAGTTTTACCGCGAGGACTGAAGCTTTCTTT
CDR3 protein: CASSFTARTEAFF
D gene: NA
J gene: TRBJ1-1
V gene: TRBV28
clone size: NA

CDR3 DNA: TGTGCCAGCTCACCACGGGTGGTGGGGGACTCATGGCCCCAGCATTTT
CDR3 protein: CASSPRVVGDSWPQHF
D gene: NA
J gene: TRBJ1-5
V gene: TRBV18
clone size: NA

CDR3 DNA: TGTGCCAGCAGCTTAGAGGTGGGGGAGCTGTTTTTT
CDR3 protein: CASSLEVGELFF
D gene: NA
J gene: TRBJ2-2
V gene: TRBV7-2
clone size: NA

CDR3 DNA: TGTGCCAGCAGCCAAGAGGGACGGGAGTTCTACGAGCAGTACTTC
CDR3 protein: CASSQEGREFYEQYF
D gene: NA
J gene: TRBJ2-7
V gene: TRBV4-2
clone size: NA

CDR3 DNA: TGTGCCAGCAGCTTAGCGGGACGGCCGCAGTTCTTC
CDR3 protein: CASSLAGRPQFF
D gene: NA
J gene: TRBJ2-1
V gene: TRBV11-1
clone size: NA

CDR3 DNA: TGTGCCAGTAGTATAGGAGGGCAACCCAACACTGAAGCTTTCTTT
CDR3 protein: CASSIGGQPNTEAFF
D gene: NA
J gene: TRBJ1-1
V gene: TRBV19
clone size: few

CDR3 DNA: TGTGCCAGTAGCTCTTCCGGGGGGCAGGGATTGATCGGGGAGCTGTTTTTT
CDR3 protein: CASSSSGGQGLIGELFF
D gene: NA
J gene: TRBJ2-2
V gene: TRBV19
clone size: many

CDR3 DNA: TGTGCCAGCAGCCCGCCGACTAGCGGGGGAGTCGGTGAGCAGTTCTTC
CDR3 protein: CASSPPTSGGVGEQFF
D gene: TRBD2
J gene: TRBJ2-1
V gene: TRBV4-2
clone size: NA

CDR3 DNA: TGTGCCAGCAGCTTAAACGGGGAGTCCTACAATGAGCAGTTCTTC
CDR3 protein: CASSLNGESYNEQFF
D gene: NA
J gene: TRBJ2-1
V gene: TRBV7-3
clone size: NA

CDR3 DNA: TGTGCCAGCAGTGAGAGTTCTGGAAACACCATATATTTT
CDR3 protein: CASSESSGNTIYF
D gene: NA
J gene: TRBJ1-3
V gene: TRBV6-1
clone size: once

CDR3 DNA: TGTGCCAGCAGCGAAACCGGGACATACTATCAGCCCCAGCATTTT
CDR3 protein: CASSETGTYYQPQHF
D gene: NA
J gene: TRBJ1-5
V gene: TRBV5-5
clone size: NA

CDR3 DNA: TGTGCCAGTAGGACAGGGGCGGGGACCGGGGAGCTGTTTTTT
CDR3 protein: CASRTGAGTGELFF
D gene: TRBD1
J gene: TRBJ2-2
V gene: TRBV19
clone size: once

CDR3 DNA: TGCGCCAGCATTAACACTCCGGGGGACTATGGCTACACCTTC
CDR3 protein: CASINTPGDYGYTF
D gene: NA
J gene: TRBJ1-2
V gene: TRBV5-1
clone size: NA

CDR3 DNA: TGTGCCAGCAGTGATGATGCAGGCACCAATCAGCCCCAGCATTTT
CDR3 protein: CASSDDAGTNQPQHF
D gene: NA
J gene: TRBJ1-5
V gene: TRBV2
clone size: NA

CDR3 DNA: TGCGCCAGCAGCTTGGGAGGGGGATACACTGAAGCTTTCTTT
CDR3 protein: CASSLGGGYTEAFF
D gene: NA
J gene: TRBJ1-1
V gene: TRBV5-1
clone size: NA

CDR3 DNA: TGTGCCAGCAGTGAAGGGCTAGGGGGGGGTCAAGAGACCCAGTACTTC
CDR3 protein: CASSEGLGGGQETQYF
D gene: NA
J gene: TRBJ2-5
V gene: TRBV6-1
clone size: NA